This TCR beta chain was captured in a study of blood T cell repertoires in COVID-19. About the study: There were acute and convalescent COVID-19 samples, and they came from the United States, Italy and Spain. In each case, the material was cDNA or gDNA derived from T cells, B-cell-depleted T cells, or PBMCs.

Original methodology: Using reference gene primer amplification, nucleated cell counts were estimated. The protocol was immunoSEQ multiplex PCR, while the TCRdb copy is restricted to in-frame clones and leaves out a portion. V, J and clone size were drawn from that table, and D and trimming were deduced from the DNA. The sample carries about 60,000 clones, approximately 84% recorded once. This clone was seen only once. Germline-derived CDR1 and CDR2 are LNHDA and SQIVND (reference sequence). With 2 bases clipped from V and 5 bases from J, the junction kept 8 bases outside the gene matches. CDR3 length: 15 residues.

Sequenced input: peripheral blood. The rearrangement uses TRBV19 and TRBJ2-5; 7 nucleotides match TRBD1. The clonotype was recovered from a man between 65 and 85 years old with active COVID-19. CDR3 sequence (DNA): TGTGCCAGTAGTATAACGCGGACAGGAGCGGAGACCCAGTACTTC. It yields the protein CASSITRTGAETQYF.